This TCR beta chain was identified during a study of human T cells and chemical hapten exposure. General study findings and limits: Expanded TCRs were compared with controls, and the expanded TCRs formed significantly more large CDR3 similarity clusters.

The CDR3 covers 12 residues. CDR1 DFQATT and CDR2 SNEGSKA come from the germline V gene (reference sequence). Trimming left V 6 bases short and J 4 bases short, with 12 bases between. Library preparation tagged each individual cDNA molecule with a unique molecular identifier. TCRdb processed the RACE reads anew with MiXCR; each CDR3 protein has one entry. Of some 200,000 distinct CDR3 sequences in the sample, around 30% were seen once. Regarding time point: pre-sensitization, week 0. Treatment in this sample: therapeutic diphenylcyclopropenone sensitization with weekly scalp DPC. RNA extraction used unfractionated whole blood as the source of total RNA. Concerning this clonotype itself: The antigen is unknown.

The receptor's source is a woman younger than 45 with alopecia areata. Some clones in this sample may be carry-over from other donors' samples. This sequence joins TRBV20-1 and TRBJ1-2; D perhaps matches TRBD1 (5 bases). The sample here was whole blood, taken in connection with sensitization to the hapten diphenylcyclopropenone (DPC). CDR3 sequence (DNA): TGCAGTGCCCGGGGCGGCGGCTATGGCTACACCTTC. Translating it yields CSARGGGYGYTF.